Below, one TCR beta chain is given with its context. What it recognizes is unknown. Original processing notes: Lowest detectable productive clonotype frequency was 2.59 x 10-5. The assay was immunoSEQ multiplex PCR, and TCRdb's table has in-frame clones only and misses some. V and J calls plus clone size are reproduced from that table; the DNA served to infer D and trimming. There are about 30,000 clones in the sample; more than 75% occur only once, and over 2% lies in the top ten. Germline V CDR1 and CDR2: ENHRY, SYGVKD. Trimming removed 2 bases at V and 0 bases at J, with 10 bases between. The CDR3 sequence is 16 residues long. The sample comes from a study of STAT5B mutations in CD4+ large granular lymphocyte leukemia. General study points: Top patient clones used TRBV06 genes more often: 8/27 versus 2/35 in controls. Roughly 27% of private leukemic clonotypes occurred rarely in other patients' non-leukemic repertoires.

This TCR came from a human donor in good health. The genes are TRBV10-3 and TRBJ2-2, with D perhaps TRBD1 or TRBD2 (6 bases each). The sample consisted of CD4+ T cells from blood buffy coats. The CDR3 coding sequence is TGTGCCATCAGTGAGGGAGGGGGTGCGAACACCGGGGAGCTGTTTTTT. Translated: CAISEGGGANTGELFF.